This T cell receptor beta chain was captured in a study of T-cell memory formation after mild COVID-19. Across the study: Clustering of TCRs was largely donor specific.

From the 5' RACE reads, TCRdb called clonotypes with MiXCR, one entry per CDR3 protein. The sample includes tens of thousands of distinct CDR3 sequences, more than 10% of them seen just once. Details on this clonotype: Its antigen remains unknown.

General study findings and limits: In pre-infection memory, a portion of responding clones appeared, which suggested that cross-reactive memory joined. The main location of contracting CD4+ clones was CM and EM, and that of contracting CD8+ clones was EMRA. CD4+ bias marked clones expanding day 15 to 37, unlike balanced contracting clones.

The germline CDR1 and CDR2 sequences are SQVTM and ANQGSEA. CDR3 length equals 12 residues. The germline V and J ends were trimmed by 2 bases and 6 bases, with 7 bases remaining between them. The sequence came from a man younger than 35 who had mild COVID-19 (a few samples of this study predate the infection). Cell type and time point are not known. Material: PBMCs or a T cell subset sorted from them (not recorded which). This chain joins TRBV29-1 and TRBJ2-2; tentatively, D is TRBD1 (6 bases). This chain's CDR3 is CSVEKGAGELFF. CDR3 sequence (DNA): TGCAGCGTTGAAAAGGGGGCCGGGGAGCTGTTTTTT.